The subject of this entry is one TCR beta chain. Its target is unknown. The data were obtained in a study of beta chain features in type 1 diabetes. Across the whole study: The number of sorted cells examined across all samples was approximately 110,000,000.

Every bit of the isolated RNA underwent reverse transcription, so sequencing read expressed TCRB transcripts. The average read count of naive, central memory and regulatory T cell samples was approximately 3.5 million. Assay: immunoSEQ multiplex PCR; the TCRdb copy retains only in-frame clones and omits some. The data show about 160,000 clones, 6.5% to 8.5% seen once. The CDR3 length is 13 residues. The trim removed 4 bases at V and 5 bases at J, leaving 1 base unmatched. CDR1 and CDR2 from the germline V gene are KGHSH and LQKENI. Findings and caveats of the study: Within each of all four CD4+ subsets, Type 1 diabetes patients had TCRB CDR3s that were moderately but significantly shorter. Over-representation of high TCR-expressing cells was a possible consequence of cDNA sequencing.

The source material was central memory CD4+ T cells from blood. The J gene is TRBJ2-3, the V gene TRBV18, with 9 bases fitting TRBD2. This receptor was obtained from a woman aged 18 to 35 with type 1 diabetes. CDR3 protein: CASSLRGGDTQYF. CDR3 DNA sequence: TGTGCCAGCTCACTGCGGGGGGGAGATACGCAGTATTTT.